A selection of T cell receptor beta chains follows, all from one sample in a study of cytomegalovirus exposure and HLA in healthy donors. TCRdb's table, derived via immunoSEQ multiplex PCR, lists solely in-frame clones and lacks some. Of some 78,000 clones detected, roughly 72% appear once; the ten largest clones hold 11%. The sample taken for sequencing was PBMCs. The receptors here all came from a woman between 40 and 50 years old in good health and CMV-seropositive. CDR3s include the opening cysteine and the closing phenylalanine or tryptophan. D genes are given only for firm matches.

cdr3_aa: CASRYDRGVMEQYF; v_call: TRBV6-5; d_call: TRBD1; j_call: TRBJ2-5
cdr3_aa: CASSPGQSYEQYF; v_call: TRBV11-3; d_call: TRBD1; j_call: TRBJ2-7
cdr3_aa: CASSVGQDLSHGYTF; v_call: TRBV28; d_call: TRBD1; j_call: TRBJ1-2
cdr3_aa: CASSLEPQKTYTF; v_call: TRBV5-1; d_call: NA; j_call: TRBJ1-2
cdr3_aa: CASSKGTSGGAPQETQYF; v_call: TRBV7-3; d_call: TRBD2; j_call: TRBJ2-5
cdr3_aa: CASRVASGYNEQFF; v_call: TRBV6-5; d_call: TRBD2; j_call: TRBJ2-1
cdr3_aa: CASSEWASYKNTEAFF; v_call: TRBV7-9; d_call: NA; j_call: TRBJ1-1
cdr3_aa: CASSVSRNTEAFF; v_call: TRBV19; d_call: NA; j_call: TRBJ1-1
cdr3_aa: CAWSQRGLLDNEQFF; v_call: TRBV30; d_call: TRBD2; j_call: TRBJ2-1
cdr3_aa: CASSTRGTSGSIVNEQFF; v_call: TRBV19; d_call: TRBD2; j_call: TRBJ2-1
cdr3_aa: CAWREGTSAGKLFF; v_call: TRBV30; d_call: NA; j_call: TRBJ1-4
cdr3_aa: CASSISPHRGGLFF; v_call: TRBV19; d_call: TRBD1; j_call: TRBJ2-2
cdr3_aa: CAWGPLPAGGAQYF; v_call: TRBV30; d_call: TRBD2; j_call: TRBJ2-7
cdr3_aa: CASSASGNEQFF; v_call: TRBV27; d_call: TRBD2; j_call: TRBJ2-1
cdr3_aa: CASSSVPGDEQFF; v_call: TRBV4-2; d_call: NA; j_call: TRBJ2-1
cdr3_aa: CASSLEQGGRAQYF; v_call: TRBV5-1; d_call: TRBD1; j_call: TRBJ2-5
cdr3_aa: CASSLDGQLYGYTF; v_call: TRBV7-9; d_call: NA; j_call: TRBJ1-2
cdr3_aa: CASSFSGGDNEQFF; v_call: TRBV7-6; d_call: TRBD2; j_call: TRBJ2-1
cdr3_aa: CASSWTATEAFF; v_call: TRBV5-6; d_call: NA; j_call: TRBJ1-1
cdr3_aa: CASSSVWTGVGSPLHF; v_call: TRBV27; d_call: TRBD1; j_call: TRBJ1-6
cdr3_aa: CASSFSWGGDEQFF; v_call: TRBV5-1; d_call: NA; j_call: TRBJ2-1
cdr3_aa: CAWSVGGPTETQYF; v_call: TRBV30; d_call: TRBD1; j_call: TRBJ2-5
cdr3_aa: CASSSDGGAYEQYF; v_call: TRBV7-9; d_call: NA; j_call: TRBJ2-7
cdr3_aa: CASRPFMGNSPLHF; v_call: TRBV6-5; d_call: NA; j_call: TRBJ1-6
cdr3_aa: CASSPITGGTDTQYF; v_call: TRBV18; d_call: TRBD1; j_call: TRBJ2-3
cdr3_aa: CASSQEISGGVSDEQFF; v_call: TRBV4-3; d_call: TRBD2; j_call: TRBJ2-1
cdr3_aa: CSVGTENYGYTF; v_call: TRBV29-1; d_call: NA; j_call: TRBJ1-2
cdr3_aa: CASSLGQGGTYEQYF; v_call: TRBV7-2; d_call: TRBD1; j_call: TRBJ2-7
cdr3_aa: CASSPGRGGRNTEAFF; v_call: TRBV7-9; d_call: NA; j_call: TRBJ1-1
cdr3_aa: CASSSGLAGVDPYEQYF; v_call: TRBV7-9; d_call: TRBD2; j_call: TRBJ2-7
cdr3_aa: CASSLGSQGIAGELFF; v_call: TRBV7-8; d_call: NA; j_call: TRBJ2-2
cdr3_aa: CASRKTGSYEQYF; v_call: TRBV6-1; d_call: NA; j_call: TRBJ2-7
cdr3_aa: CASSLQLAGGPLETQYF; v_call: TRBV13; d_call: TRBD2; j_call: TRBJ2-5
cdr3_aa: CASSLRGLKDTQYF; v_call: TRBV5-6; d_call: NA; j_call: TRBJ2-3
cdr3_aa: CASASKKTGENTEAFF; v_call: TRBV2; d_call: TRBD1; j_call: TRBJ1-1
cdr3_aa: CASSQVPTGGNYGYTF; v_call: TRBV4-1; d_call: TRBD1; j_call: TRBJ1-2
cdr3_aa: CASSSWQVEGNQPQHF; v_call: TRBV5-4; d_call: NA; j_call: TRBJ1-5
cdr3_aa: CASSFYEQYF; v_call: TRBV6-1; d_call: NA; j_call: TRBJ2-7
cdr3_aa: CAWSVPSAHIQYF; v_call: TRBV30; d_call: NA; j_call: TRBJ2-4
cdr3_aa: CASGRQGSRNEQFF; v_call: TRBV28; d_call: TRBD1; j_call: TRBJ2-1
cdr3_aa: CASSSLTSGETQYF; v_call: TRBV6-6; d_call: TRBD2; j_call: TRBJ2-5
cdr3_aa: CASSYGQGSEAFF; v_call: TRBV6-6; d_call: NA; j_call: TRBJ1-1
cdr3_aa: CASSLEGASNEKLFF; v_call: TRBV5-8; d_call: TRBD1; j_call: TRBJ1-4
cdr3_aa: CASSLDGLGEQYF; v_call: TRBV7-3; d_call: NA; j_call: TRBJ2-7
cdr3_aa: CAISASRDNQPQHF; v_call: TRBV10-3; d_call: NA; j_call: TRBJ1-5
cdr3_aa: CSVKGQGISEAFF; v_call: TRBV29-1; d_call: TRBD1; j_call: TRBJ1-1
cdr3_aa: CASSQASYSGANVLTF; v_call: TRBV4-3; d_call: NA; j_call: TRBJ2-6
cdr3_aa: CASSVSSMKGATEAFF; v_call: TRBV9; d_call: TRBD1; j_call: TRBJ1-1
cdr3_aa: CASSLSQNYGYTF; v_call: TRBV5-1; d_call: NA; j_call: TRBJ1-2
cdr3_aa: CASSQSGSYEQYF; v_call: TRBV14; d_call: NA; j_call: TRBJ2-7
cdr3_aa: CAIRGQGGDTQYF; v_call: TRBV10-3; d_call: TRBD1; j_call: TRBJ2-3
cdr3_aa: CASSSGQKNTEAFF; v_call: TRBV5-1; d_call: TRBD1; j_call: TRBJ1-1
cdr3_aa: CASSPSGKTQYF; v_call: TRBV28; d_call: NA; j_call: TRBJ2-5
cdr3_aa: CAWNPGQGAFF; v_call: TRBV30; d_call: TRBD1; j_call: TRBJ1-1
cdr3_aa: CASSPPDRYNYGYTF; v_call: TRBV28; d_call: NA; j_call: TRBJ1-2
cdr3_aa: CASSPPARTGQFGYTF; v_call: TRBV18; d_call: TRBD1; j_call: TRBJ1-2
cdr3_aa: CASTPGTGAEAFF; v_call: TRBV19; d_call: TRBD1; j_call: TRBJ1-1